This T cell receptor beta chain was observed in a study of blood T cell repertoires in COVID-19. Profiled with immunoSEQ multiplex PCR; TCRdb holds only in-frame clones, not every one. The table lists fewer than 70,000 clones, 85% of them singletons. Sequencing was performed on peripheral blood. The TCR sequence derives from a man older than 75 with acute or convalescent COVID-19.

The CDR3 protein is CASSLTGANTEAFF. The CDR3 DNA sequence: TGCGCCAGCAGCTTGACAGGGGCGAACACTGAAGCTTTCTTT. The rearrangement links TRBV5-1 to TRBJ1-1; 7 positions agree with TRBD1. Trimming cost V 1 base and J 1 base; bases outside gene matches: 1. Germline V lookup: CDR1 SGHRS, CDR2 YFSETQ. CDR3 length: 14 residues.